This T cell receptor beta chain was identified in a study of radiotherapy plus CTLA-4 blockade in lung cancer. Across the study: Of the patients, roughly 20% showed objective responses and roughly 31% attained disease control.

Libraries were prepared by immunoSEQ multiplex PCR; TCRdb keeps only in-frame clonotypes and omits some of them. The table includes some 80,000 clones, over 70% detected once. The CDR3 contains 14 residues. Trimming removed 7 bases from V and 4 bases from J, with 17 bases in between. CDR1 and CDR2 (germline): SGHTS, YDEGEE. The V gene is TRBV5-8, the J gene TRBJ1-1; TRBD1 might be the D (6 bases). The source is a human donor with non-small cell lung cancer whose response to radiotherapy plus ipilimumab could not be evaluated. Some clones in this sample may be carry-over from other donors' samples. Sequencing was performed on peripheral blood, taken from a patient treated with radiotherapy plus ipilimumab. The CDR3 protein is CASRPRGLVTEAFF. The CDR3 DNA sequence: TGTGCCAGCCGCCCGCGGGGGCTAGTCACTGAAGCTTTCTTT.